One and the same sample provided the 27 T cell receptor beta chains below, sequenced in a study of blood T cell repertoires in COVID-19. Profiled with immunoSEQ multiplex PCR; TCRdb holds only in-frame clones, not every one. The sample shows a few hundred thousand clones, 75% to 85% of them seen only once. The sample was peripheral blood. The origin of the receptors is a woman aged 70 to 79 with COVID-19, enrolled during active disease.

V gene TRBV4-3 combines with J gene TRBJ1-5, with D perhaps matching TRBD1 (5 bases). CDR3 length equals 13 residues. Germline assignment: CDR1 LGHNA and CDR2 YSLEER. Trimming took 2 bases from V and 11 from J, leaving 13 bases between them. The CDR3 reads CASSQTAGRAQHF. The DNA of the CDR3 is TGCGCCAGCAGCCAAACCGCAGGGCGAGCCCAGCATTTT.

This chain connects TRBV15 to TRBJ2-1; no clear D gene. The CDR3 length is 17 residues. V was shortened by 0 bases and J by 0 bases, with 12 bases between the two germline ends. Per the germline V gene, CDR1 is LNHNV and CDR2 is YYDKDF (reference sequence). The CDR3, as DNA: TGTGCCACCAGCAGAGAACCCCGGGTTAGCTCCTACAATGAGCAGTTCTTC. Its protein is CATSREPRVSSYNEQFF.

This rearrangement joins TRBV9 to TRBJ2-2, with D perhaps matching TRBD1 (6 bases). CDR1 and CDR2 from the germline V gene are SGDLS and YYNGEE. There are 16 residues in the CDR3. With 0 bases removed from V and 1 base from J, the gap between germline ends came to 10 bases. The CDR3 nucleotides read TGTGCCAGCAGCGTAGGGGGACAAAGGAACACCGGGGAGCTGTTTTTT. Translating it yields CASSVGGQRNTGELFF.

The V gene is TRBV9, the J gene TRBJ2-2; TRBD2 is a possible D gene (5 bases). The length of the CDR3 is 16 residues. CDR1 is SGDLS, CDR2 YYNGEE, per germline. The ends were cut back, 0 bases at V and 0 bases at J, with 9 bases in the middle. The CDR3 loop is CASSVDRTSNTGELFF. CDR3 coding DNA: TGTGCCAGCAGCGTAGACCGGACTTCGAACACCGGGGAGCTGTTTTTT.

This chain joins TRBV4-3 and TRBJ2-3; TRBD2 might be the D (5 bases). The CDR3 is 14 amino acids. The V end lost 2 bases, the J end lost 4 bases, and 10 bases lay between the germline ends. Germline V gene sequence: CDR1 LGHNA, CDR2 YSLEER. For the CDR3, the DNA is TGCGCCAGCAGCCAATCGAGGGTGGCAGATACGCAGTATTTT. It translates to CASSQSRVADTQYF.

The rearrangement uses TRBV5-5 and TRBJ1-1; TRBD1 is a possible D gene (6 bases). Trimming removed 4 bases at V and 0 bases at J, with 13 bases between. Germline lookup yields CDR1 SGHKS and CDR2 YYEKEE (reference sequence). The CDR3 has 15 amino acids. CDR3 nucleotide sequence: TGTGCCAGCAGCCTGGACAGCCGAATGAACACTGAAGCTTTCTTT. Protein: CASSLDSRMNTEAFF.

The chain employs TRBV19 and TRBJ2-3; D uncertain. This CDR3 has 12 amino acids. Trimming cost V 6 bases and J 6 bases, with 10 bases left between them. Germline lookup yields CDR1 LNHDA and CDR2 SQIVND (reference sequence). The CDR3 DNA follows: TGTGCCAGTAGCTACAGCCGGGATACGCAGTATTTT. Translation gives CASSYSRDTQYF.

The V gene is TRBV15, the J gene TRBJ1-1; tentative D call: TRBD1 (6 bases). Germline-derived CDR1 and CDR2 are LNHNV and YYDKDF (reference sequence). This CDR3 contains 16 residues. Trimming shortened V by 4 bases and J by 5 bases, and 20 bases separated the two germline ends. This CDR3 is CATSITGRGGGTEAFF. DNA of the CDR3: TGTGCCACCAGCATCACCGGACGGGGAGGGGGTACTGAAGCTTTCTTT.

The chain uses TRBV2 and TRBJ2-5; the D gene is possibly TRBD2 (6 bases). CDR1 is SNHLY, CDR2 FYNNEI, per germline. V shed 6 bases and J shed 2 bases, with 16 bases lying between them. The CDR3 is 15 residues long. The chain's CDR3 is CASRGGWTVQETQYF. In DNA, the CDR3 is TGTGCCAGCAGGGGGGGATGGACCGTGCAAGAGACCCAGTACTTC.

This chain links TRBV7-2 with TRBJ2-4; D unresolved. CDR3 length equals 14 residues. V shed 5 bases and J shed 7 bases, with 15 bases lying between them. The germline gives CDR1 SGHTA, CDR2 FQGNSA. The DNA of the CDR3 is TGTGCCAGCAGCCCCACACAAACAGCCAACATTCAGTACTTC. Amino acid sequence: CASSPTQTANIQYF.

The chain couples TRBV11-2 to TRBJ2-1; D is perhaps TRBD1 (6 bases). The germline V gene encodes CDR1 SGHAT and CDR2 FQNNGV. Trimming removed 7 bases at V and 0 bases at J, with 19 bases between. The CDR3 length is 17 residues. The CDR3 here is CASMVPGHLSSYNEQFF. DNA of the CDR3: TGTGCCAGCATGGTACCGGGACACCTTAGCTCCTACAATGAGCAGTTCTTC.

CDR3 nucleotides: TGTGCCAGTAGTAATCCTAGCGGGGGTAGGACCGGGGAGCTGTTTTTT. Protein product: CASSNPSGGRTGELFF. The chain has TRBV19 and TRBJ2-2; 10 bases match TRBD2. Losses at the gene ends were 4 bases for V and 5 bases for J; bases not matched to a gene: 7. CDR3 length: 16 amino acids. Germline assignment: CDR1 LNHDA and CDR2 SQIVND (reference sequence).

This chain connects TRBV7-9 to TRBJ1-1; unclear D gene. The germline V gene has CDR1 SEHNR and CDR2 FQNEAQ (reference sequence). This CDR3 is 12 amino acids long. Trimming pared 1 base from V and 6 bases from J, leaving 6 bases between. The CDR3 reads CASSLGLPEAFF. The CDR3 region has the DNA TGTGCCAGCAGCTTAGGACTCCCTGAAGCTTTCTTT.

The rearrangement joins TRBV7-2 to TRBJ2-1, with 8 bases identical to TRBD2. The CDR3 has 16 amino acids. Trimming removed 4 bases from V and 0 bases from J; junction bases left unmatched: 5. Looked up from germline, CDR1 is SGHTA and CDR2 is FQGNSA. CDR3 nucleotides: TGTGCCAGCAGCTCGACTAGCGCGAGCTCCTACAATGAGCAGTTCTTC. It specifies CASSSTSASSYNEQFF. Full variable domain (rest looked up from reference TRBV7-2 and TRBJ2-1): GAGVSQSPSNKVTEKGKDVELRCDPISGHTALYWYRQSLGQGLEFLIYFQGNSAPDKSGLPSDRFSAERTGGSVSTLTIQRTQQEDSAVYLCASSSTSASSYNEQFFGPGTRLTVL.

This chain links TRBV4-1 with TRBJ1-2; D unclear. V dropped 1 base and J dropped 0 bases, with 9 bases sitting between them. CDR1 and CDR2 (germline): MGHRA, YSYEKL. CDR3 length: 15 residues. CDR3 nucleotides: TGCGCCAGCAGCCAAGTTGGCCAGGCTAACTATGGCTACACCTTC. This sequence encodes CASSQVGQANYGYTF.

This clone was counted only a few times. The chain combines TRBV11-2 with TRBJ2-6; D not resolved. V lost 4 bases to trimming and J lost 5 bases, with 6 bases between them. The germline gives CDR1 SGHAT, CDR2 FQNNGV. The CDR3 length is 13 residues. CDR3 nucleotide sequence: TGTGCCAGCAGCTCCTATCGGGCCAACGTCCTGACTTTC. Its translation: CASSSYRANVLTF.

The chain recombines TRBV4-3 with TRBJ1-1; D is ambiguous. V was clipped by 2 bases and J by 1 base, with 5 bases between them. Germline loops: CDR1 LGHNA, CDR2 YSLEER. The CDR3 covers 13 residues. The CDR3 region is CASSQFGNTEAFF. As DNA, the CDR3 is TGCGCCAGCAGCCAATTCGGGAACACTGAAGCTTTCTTT.

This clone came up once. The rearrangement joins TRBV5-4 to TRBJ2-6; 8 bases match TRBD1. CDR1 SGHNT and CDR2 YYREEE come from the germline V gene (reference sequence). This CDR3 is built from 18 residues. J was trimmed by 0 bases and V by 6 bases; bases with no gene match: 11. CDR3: CASTTGQALSSGANVLTF. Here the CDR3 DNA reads TGTGCCAGCACGACGGGACAGGCCCTCTCCTCTGGGGCCAACGTCCTGACTTTC.

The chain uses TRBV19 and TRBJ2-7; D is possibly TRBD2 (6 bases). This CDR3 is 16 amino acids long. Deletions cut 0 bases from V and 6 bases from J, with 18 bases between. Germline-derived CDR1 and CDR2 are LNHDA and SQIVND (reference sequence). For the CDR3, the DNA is TGTGCCAGTAGTATAGAACTAGCAAAAGGAATCCCCGAGCAGTACTTC. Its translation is CASSIELAKGIPEQYF.

The CDR3 reads CASSTQHMNTEAFF. In DNA form, the CDR3 reads TGTGCCAGCAGCACACAGCACATGAACACTGAAGCTTTCTTT. The rearrangement uses TRBV11-1 and TRBJ1-1; no reliable D call. The CDR3 is 14 residues long. The V end lost 5 bases, the J end lost 0 bases, and 10 bases lay between the germline ends. CDR1 is SGHAT and CDR2 is FQDESV in the germline V gene (reference sequence).

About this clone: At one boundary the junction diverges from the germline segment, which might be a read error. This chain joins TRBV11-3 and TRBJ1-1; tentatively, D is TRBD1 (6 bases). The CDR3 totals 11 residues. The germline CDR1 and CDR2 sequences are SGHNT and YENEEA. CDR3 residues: CASSPGTRPSF. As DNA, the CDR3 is TGTGCCAGCAGCCCCGGGACAAGGCCCTCTTTT.

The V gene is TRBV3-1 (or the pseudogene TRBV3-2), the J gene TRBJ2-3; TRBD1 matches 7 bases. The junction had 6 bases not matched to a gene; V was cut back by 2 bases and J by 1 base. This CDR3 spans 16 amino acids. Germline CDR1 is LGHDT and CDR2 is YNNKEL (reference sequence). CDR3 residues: CASSQNFGQGTDTQYF. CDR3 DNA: TGTGCCAGCAGCCAAAACTTCGGACAGGGCACAGATACGCAGTATTTT.

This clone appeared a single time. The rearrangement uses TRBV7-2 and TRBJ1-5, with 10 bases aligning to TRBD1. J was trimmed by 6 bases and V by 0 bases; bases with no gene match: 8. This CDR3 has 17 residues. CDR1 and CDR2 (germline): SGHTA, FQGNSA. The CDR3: CASSLASKGQGIQPQHF. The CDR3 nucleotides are TGTGCCAGCAGCTTAGCCTCTAAGGGACAGGGGATTCAGCCCCAGCATTTT.

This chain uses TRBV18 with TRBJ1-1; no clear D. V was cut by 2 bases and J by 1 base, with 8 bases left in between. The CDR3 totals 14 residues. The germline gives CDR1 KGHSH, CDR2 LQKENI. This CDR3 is CASSPFSGNTEAFF. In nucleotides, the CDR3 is TGTGCCAGCTCACCATTTTCCGGGAACACTGAAGCTTTCTTT.

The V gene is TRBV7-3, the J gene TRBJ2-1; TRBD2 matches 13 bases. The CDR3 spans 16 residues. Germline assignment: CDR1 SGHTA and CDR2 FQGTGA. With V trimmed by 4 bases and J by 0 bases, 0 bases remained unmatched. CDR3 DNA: TGTGCCAGCAGCTGGACTAGCGGGAGCTCCTACAATGAGCAGTTCTTC. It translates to CASSWTSGSSYNEQFF.

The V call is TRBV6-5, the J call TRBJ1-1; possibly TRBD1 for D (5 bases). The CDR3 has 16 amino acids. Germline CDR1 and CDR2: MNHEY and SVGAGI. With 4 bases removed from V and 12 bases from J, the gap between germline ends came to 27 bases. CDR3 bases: TGTGCCAGCAGTTGGGACCGTGGGGGGAGTCAAGGTACAACTTTCTTT. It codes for CASSWDRGGSQGTTFF.

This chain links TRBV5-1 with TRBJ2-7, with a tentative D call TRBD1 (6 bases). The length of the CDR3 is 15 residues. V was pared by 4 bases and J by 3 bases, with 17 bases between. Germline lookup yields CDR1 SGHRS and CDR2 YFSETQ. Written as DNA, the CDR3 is TGCGCCAGCAGCACATGGGGGCAGGGAGACTACGAGCAGTACTTC. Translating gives CASSTWGQGDYEQYF.